This T cell receptor (beta chain) was sequenced for a study of glioma-infiltrating T cells. About the study: WHO grade II oligodendrogliomas or astrocytomas, plus non-recurrent WHO grade IV glioblastomas, were sampled. Presurgical dexamethasone in glioma patients lasted six or fewer days. Broader study findings: Only very few CDR3 sequences appeared in both tissue and blood.

The iRepertoire nested amplicon-rescue multiplex PCR amplified TCR alpha and beta CDR3s from RNA. TCRdb re-derived calls from the multiplex PCR reads in MiXCR, one entry per CDR3 protein. Found here are 300,000 to 400,000 distinct CDR3 sequences, roughly two fifths of them singletons; the top ten hold around 12%. A remark on this clonotype: Antigen: not known.

The clonotype comes from a human donor with low-grade glioma or glioblastoma, undergoing nonglioma brain surgery, or in good health (not recorded which). Sequences were obtained from glioma tissue, nonneoplastic brain tissue, or PBMCs (not recorded which).

The CDR3: CASSEGLVAEGYGYTF. In DNA, the CDR3 is TGTGCCAGCAGTGAGGGTTTGGTTGCAGAAGGCTATGGCTACACCTTC. The J gene is TRBJ1-2, the V gene TRBV2; D is ambiguous. Germline CDR1 is SNHLY and CDR2 is FYNNEI. This CDR3 contains 16 residues. Deletions cut 3 bases from V and 4 bases from J, with 18 bases between.